This record concerns one T cell receptor beta chain sequence. As yet, its antigen is unknown. This sample was taken from a study of T cell responses to AZD1222 COVID-19 vaccine. Regarding the study as a whole: Only a handful of AZD1222 recipients, six or seven in all, had baseline seropositivity. Spike-specific TCR breadth and depth went up after people got two AZD1222 doses.

Assay used: immunoSEQ multiplex PCR; TCRdb lists only in-frame clones, some missing. The sample consists of 55,000 to 80,000 clones, 80% to 85% of them appearing once. Trimming removed 4 bases from V and 6 bases from J; junction bases left unmatched: 11. CDR1 LNHDA and CDR2 SQIVND come from the germline V gene (reference sequence). This CDR3 is built from 15 residues. This chain links TRBV19 with TRBJ1-1; the match to TRBD1 covers 7 bases. This specimen consisted of peripheral blood, obtained on day 0 of AZD1222 vaccination. This receptor was taken from an adult in good health. The CDR3 reads CASSKATGEGAEAFF. CDR3 DNA sequence: TGTGCCAGTAGTAAGGCAACAGGGGAAGGCGCTGAAGCTTTCTTT.